This T cell receptor beta chain came from a study of Ad26.COV2.S vaccination and SARS-CoV-2 variants (dated by TCRdb to the early 2020s). As for the study more broadly: Vaccine-arm donors were drawn from COV1001, a multicentre, randomized, double-blind, placebo-controlled phase I-IIa trial of Ad26.COV2.S in healthy adults. Ad26.COV2.S was administered intramuscularly at a dose of 5x10^10 or 1x10^11 viral particles, either as one shot or as two shots given 56 days apart. TCRbeta repertoire sequencing was used to assess the specificity and breadth of SARS-CoV-2-reactive T cell receptors after Ad26.COV2.S vaccination. The TCR-sequenced set comprised approximately 30 samples: some 19 Ad26.COV2.S vaccine recipients, 5 placebo recipients and 8 SARS-CoV-2 convalescent individuals. Participants in the trial were split at random into five groups of five each, receiving low-dose or high-dose Ad26.COV2.S once or twice, or else placebo on both occasions. Blinding of investigators to trial group allocation was maintained during experiments and outcome assessment. Summary of the overall study and its limitations: Non-spike TCR breadth was comparable between vaccine and placebo recipients, consistent with the vaccine containing only spike. After vaccination, spike-specific CD8+ and CD4+ T cell responses were reported to show substantial breadth. The study was not powered for comparison of responses between vaccine doses or regimens. Compared with placebo recipients, Ad26.COV2.S recipients showed higher spike-specific TCR breadth (P = 0.0014). It was noted by the authors that total T cell responses may have been underestimated by the TCR breadth and depth analyses.

In regard to this clone: It lacks a known antigen. No much larger clone exists at a distance of one base, and base qualities are not known.

At the junction V is shortened by 3 bases and J by 3 bases; bases outside the gene matches: 6. Including cysteine and phenylalanine, the CDR3 has 15 amino acids. Only CDR3 DNA remains: 45 bases, in frame from the first base. CDR1 and CDR2 are read off the germline V gene as LGHNA and YNFKEQ. The immunoSEQ Assay was the method used to sequence TCRbeta CDR3 regions. After extraction, genomic DNA underwent amplification by bias-controlled multiplex PCR, followed by high-throughput sequencing. Under the source paper's analysis protocol: Collapsing and filtering of sequences were performed to quantify the absolute abundance of each unique TCRbeta CDR3 region. T cell fraction was estimated by normalizing TCRbeta template counts to usable DNA, which was measured by amplifying reference genes present in all nucleated cells. Repertoire TCRs were annotated as SARS-CoV-2-specific when V gene, CDR3 amino acid sequence and J gene were exactly matched to a known reactive TCR set. The reference SARS-CoV-2 TCR set came from MIRA and was filtered for enrichment in COVID-19-positive ImmuneCODE repertoires, removing public or cross-reactive TCRs. Using the MIRA antigens, annotated TCRs were further analysed by specific ORF or by position within an ORF. Breadth was defined as the number of annotated unique rearrangements divided by the total number of unique productive rearrangements, and depth was defined as the summed frequency of the annotated unique rearrangements. TCR breadth was compared between groups using two-sided Wilcoxon rank-sum tests. TCRdb stores this immuneACCESS table with in-frame sequences only. Part of the clones is absent; in the studies checked, under half of the shortfall reflects unresolved V genes, and no reason is known for the rest. That table supplies the V and J calls and clone size; D and trimming were determined from the DNA. Present in this sample are nearly 400,000 clones, over 75% of which were seen just once. The ten largest clones take up around 2% of the sample.

This specimen's treatment or condition label, interpreted: roughly 18 received Ad26.COV2.S at low or high dose, single or two shots; several received placebo; per-sample allocation not given. For vaccine and placebo recipients, the sequenced repertoires came from samples collected on day 63 after the first injection. Cohort 1b enrolled roughly 25 adults aged 18-55 years at a single site in Boston, USA, between 29 July and 7 August 2020. Ad26.COV2.S consisted of a replication-incompetent adenovirus type 26 vector by which a prefusion-stabilized SARS-CoV-2 spike protein from the original Wuhan strain was expressed.

The chain is made from TRBV4-2 and TRBJ2-7, and 9 bases in between align with TRBD1. Sequenced material: peripheral blood, taken in a trial of Ad26.COV2.S vaccine versus placebo. This TCR was sampled from a person aged 18-60 years who received the Ad26.COV2.S COVID-19 vaccine or a placebo. The base sequence is TGTGCCAGCAGCCACTTGGACAGGGGATACTACGAGCAGTACTTC. It encodes CASSHLDRGYYEQYF.